This TCR beta chain emerged from a study of shared clonotypes between healthy human individuals. Concerning this clone: The same CDR3 can be traced to other DNA sequences in this sample.

Both subsets, CD45RA+ naive and CD45RA-negative memory, were split from the CD4+ cells. Profiled with immunoSEQ multiplex PCR; TCRdb holds only in-frame clones, not every one. The sample lists about 1 million clones, approximately 76% occurring once. Sequences were obtained from memory CD4+ T cells sorted from blood. Subset reported: CD45RA-negative fraction. The sequence was obtained from a young man in good health.

The CDR3 spells CASSLTSGGYEQYF. Here the CDR3 DNA reads TGTGCCAGCAGCTTGACTAGCGGGGGTTACGAGCAGTACTTC. The chain carries TRBV7-9 and TRBJ2-7, with 12 bases matching TRBD2. Germline V gene lookup returns CDR1 SEHNR and CDR2 FQNEAQ (reference sequence). J was trimmed by 4 bases and V by 3 bases; bases with no gene match: 1. This CDR3 is 14 amino acids long.